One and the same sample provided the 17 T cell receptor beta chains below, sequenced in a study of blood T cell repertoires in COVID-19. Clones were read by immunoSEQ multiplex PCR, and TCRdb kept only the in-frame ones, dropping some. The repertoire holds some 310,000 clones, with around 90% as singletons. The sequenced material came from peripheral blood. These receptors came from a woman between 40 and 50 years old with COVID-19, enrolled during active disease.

The CDR3 DNA sequence: TGTGCCAGCAGTGAGCGGGAGAGGAACAATGAGCAGTTCTTC. Amino acid sequence: CASSERERNNEQFF. This sequence joins TRBV25-1 and TRBJ2-1, with 7 bases that match TRBD2. Germline V lookup: CDR1 MGHDK, CDR2 SYGVNS. CDR3 length equals 14 residues. The junction had 4 bases not matched to a gene; V was cut back by 3 bases and J by 5 bases.

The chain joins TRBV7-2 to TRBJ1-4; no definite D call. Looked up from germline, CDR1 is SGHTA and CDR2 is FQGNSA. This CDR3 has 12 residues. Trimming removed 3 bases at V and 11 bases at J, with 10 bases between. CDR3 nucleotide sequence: TGTGCCAGCAGCTTTTTTGGGGAGAAACTGTTTTTT. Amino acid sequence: CASSFFGEKLFF.

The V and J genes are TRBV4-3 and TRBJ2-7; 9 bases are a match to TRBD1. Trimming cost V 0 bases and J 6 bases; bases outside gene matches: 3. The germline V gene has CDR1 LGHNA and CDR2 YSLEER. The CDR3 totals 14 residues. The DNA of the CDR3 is TGCGCCAGCAGCCAAGAGCCGACAGGGGGCGAGCAGTACTTC. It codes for CASSQEPTGGEQYF.

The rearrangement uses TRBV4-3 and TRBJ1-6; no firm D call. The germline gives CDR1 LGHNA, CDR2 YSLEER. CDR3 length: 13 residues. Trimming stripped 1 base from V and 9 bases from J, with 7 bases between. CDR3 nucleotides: TGCGCCAGCAGCCAAGTGGGGAGTTCACCCCTCCACTTT. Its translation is CASSQVGSSPLHF.

DNA for the CDR3: TGTGCCAGCAGTACGACGACAGGAACCTTCCAACTCACCTACAATGAGCAGTTCTTC. Translation: CASSTTTGTFQLTYNEQFF. The chain couples TRBV28 to TRBJ2-1; a possible D gene is TRBD1 (6 bases). The CDR3 spans 19 residues. V lost 5 bases, J lost 2 bases, and 25 bases lay in between. Germline CDR1 is MDHEN and CDR2 is SYDVKM.

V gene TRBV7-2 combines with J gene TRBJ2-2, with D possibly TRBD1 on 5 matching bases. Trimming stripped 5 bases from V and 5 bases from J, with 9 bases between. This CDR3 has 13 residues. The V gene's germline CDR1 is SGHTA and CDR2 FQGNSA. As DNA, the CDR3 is TGTGCCAGCAGCAAGTCAGGGACCGGGGAGCTGTTTTTT. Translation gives CASSKSGTGELFF.

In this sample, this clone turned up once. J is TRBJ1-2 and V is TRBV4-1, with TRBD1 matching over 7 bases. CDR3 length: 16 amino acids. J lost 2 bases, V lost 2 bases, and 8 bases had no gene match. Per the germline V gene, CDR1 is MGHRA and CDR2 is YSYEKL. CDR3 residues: CASSQHDRGGNYGYTF. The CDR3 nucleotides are TGCGCCAGCAGCCAACACGACAGAGGGGGCAACTATGGCTACACCTTC.

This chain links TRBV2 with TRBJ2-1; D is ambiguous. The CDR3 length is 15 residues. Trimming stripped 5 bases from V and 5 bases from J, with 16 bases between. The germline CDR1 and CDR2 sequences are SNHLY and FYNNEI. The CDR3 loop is CASSRSRYSNNEQFF. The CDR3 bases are TGTGCCAGCAGTAGGTCGAGGTATTCGAACAATGAGCAGTTCTTC.

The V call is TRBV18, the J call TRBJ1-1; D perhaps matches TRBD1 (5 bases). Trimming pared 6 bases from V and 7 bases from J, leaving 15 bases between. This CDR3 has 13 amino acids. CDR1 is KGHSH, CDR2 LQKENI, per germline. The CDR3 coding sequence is TGTGCCAGCTCGCGGCTGCGGGGCGATGAAGCTTTCTTT. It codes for CASSRLRGDEAFF. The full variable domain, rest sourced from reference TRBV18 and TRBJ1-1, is NAGVMQNPRHLVRRRGQEARLRCSPMKGHSHVYWYRQLPEEGLKFMVYLQKENIIDESGMPKERFSAEFPKEGPSILRIQQVVRGDSAAYFCASSRLRGDEAFFGQGTRLTVV.

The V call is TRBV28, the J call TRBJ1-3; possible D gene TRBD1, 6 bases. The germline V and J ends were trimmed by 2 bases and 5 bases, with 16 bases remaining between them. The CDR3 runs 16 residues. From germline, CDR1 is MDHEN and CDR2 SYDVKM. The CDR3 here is CASSLLPTTGRNTIYF. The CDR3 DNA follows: TGTGCCAGCAGTTTACTCCCCACGACAGGAAGAAACACCATATATTTT.

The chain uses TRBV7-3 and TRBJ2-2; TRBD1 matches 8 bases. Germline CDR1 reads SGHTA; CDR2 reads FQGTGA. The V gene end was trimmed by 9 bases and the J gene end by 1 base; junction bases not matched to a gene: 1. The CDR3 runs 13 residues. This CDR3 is CASGQGNTGELFF. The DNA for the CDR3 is TGTGCCAGTGGACAGGGGAACACCGGGGAGCTGTTTTTT.

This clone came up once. DNA for the CDR3: TGTGCCAGCAGACGTACCACGGCCGGGGGGGAGACCCAGTACTTC. Amino acids: CASRRTTAGGETQYF. J is TRBJ2-5 and V is TRBV28, with 7 nucleotides matching TRBD2. V was pared by 6 bases and J by 5 bases, with 12 bases of the junction left unmatched. Looked up from germline, CDR1 is MDHEN and CDR2 is SYDVKM. The CDR3 length is 15 residues.

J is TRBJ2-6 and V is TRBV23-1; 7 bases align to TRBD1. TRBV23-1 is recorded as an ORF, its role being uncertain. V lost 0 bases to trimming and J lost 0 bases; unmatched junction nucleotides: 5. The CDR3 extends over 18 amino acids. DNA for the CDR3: TGCGCCAGCAGTCAATCGTATAGGACAGGCTCTGGGGCCAACGTCCTGACTTTC. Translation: CASSQSYRTGSGANVLTF.

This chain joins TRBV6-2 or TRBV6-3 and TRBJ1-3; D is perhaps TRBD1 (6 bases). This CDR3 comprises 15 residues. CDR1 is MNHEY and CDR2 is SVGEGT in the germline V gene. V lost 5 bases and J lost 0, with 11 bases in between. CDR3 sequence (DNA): TGTGCCAGCAGTCCCCGGACAGTCTCTGGAAACACCATATATTTT. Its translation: CASSPRTVSGNTIYF.

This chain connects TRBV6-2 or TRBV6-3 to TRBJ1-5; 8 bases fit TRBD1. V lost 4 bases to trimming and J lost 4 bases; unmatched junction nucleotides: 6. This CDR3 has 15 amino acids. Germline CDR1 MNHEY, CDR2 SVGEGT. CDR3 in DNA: TGTGCCAGCAGTTCGCCCGGACAGGGTAATCAGCCCCAGCATTTT. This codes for CASSSPGQGNQPQHF.

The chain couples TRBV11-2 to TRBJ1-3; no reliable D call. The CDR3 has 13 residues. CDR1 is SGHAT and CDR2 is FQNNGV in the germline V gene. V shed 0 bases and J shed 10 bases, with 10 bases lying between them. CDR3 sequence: CASSLERQSTIYF. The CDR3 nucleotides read TGTGCCAGCAGCTTAGAGAGACAATCAACCATATATTTT. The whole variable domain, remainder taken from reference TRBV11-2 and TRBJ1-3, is EAGVAQSPRYKIIEKRQSVAFWCNPISGHATLYWYQQILGQGPKLLIQFQNNGVVDDSQLPKDRFSAERLKGVDSTLKIQPAKLEDSAVYLCASSLERQSTIYFGEGSWLTVV.

The CDR3 loop is CSANRVYGYTF. The CDR3 DNA is TGCAGTGCTAACAGGGTTTATGGCTACACCTTC. V usage is TRBV20-1 and J usage is TRBJ1-2; D is perhaps TRBD1 (6 bases). Trimming took off 4 bases at V and 5 bases at J, with 8 bases between the two ends. The CDR3 is made up of 11 amino acids. Germline lookup yields CDR1 DFQATT and CDR2 SNEGSKA (reference sequence).